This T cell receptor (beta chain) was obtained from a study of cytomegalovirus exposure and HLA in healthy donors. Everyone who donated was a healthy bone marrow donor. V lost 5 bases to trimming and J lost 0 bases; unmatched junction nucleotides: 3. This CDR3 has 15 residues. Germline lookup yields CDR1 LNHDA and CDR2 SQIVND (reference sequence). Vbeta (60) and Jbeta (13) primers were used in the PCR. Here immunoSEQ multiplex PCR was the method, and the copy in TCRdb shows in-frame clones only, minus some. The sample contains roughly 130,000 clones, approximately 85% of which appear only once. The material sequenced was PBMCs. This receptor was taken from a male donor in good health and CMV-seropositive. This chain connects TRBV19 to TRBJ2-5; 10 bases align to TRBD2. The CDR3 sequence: CASSSTSGYQETQYF. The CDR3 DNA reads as TGTGCCAGTAGTTCGACTAGCGGGTACCAAGAGACCCAGTACTTC. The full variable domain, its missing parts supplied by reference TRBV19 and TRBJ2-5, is DGGITQSPKYLFRKEGQNVTLSCEQNLNHDAMYWYRQDPGQGLRLIYYSQIVNDFQKGDIAEGYSVSREKKESFPLTVTSAQKNPTAFYLCASSSTSGYQETQYFGPGTRLLVL.